These T cell receptor beta chains were read from a single sample in a study of CD8 T cell repertoires and HIV-1 epitope variants. This table comes from immunoSEQ multiplex PCR, and its TCRdb copy is limited to in-frame clones, with some not included. Of thousands of clones in the sample, around three fifths were seen once. Their antigen targets remain unknown. The sequencing input was cultured CD8+ T cells derived from PBMCs. The receptor set was obtained from a male donor with HIV. Each CDR3 is given with its conserved first and last residue. A D gene is named only where the DNA matches it firmly. Clone size, where shown, is once, few, many, or a class for clones that have expanded.

D,J,size,V,CDR3
TRBD1,TRBJ2-7,.,TRBV25-1,CASRVAGGKNEQYF
TRBD1,TRBJ1-2,.,TRBV18,CASSTRTGEAPVYGYTF
TRBD1,TRBJ2-7,.,TRBV18,CASSQTTGFYEQYF
.,TRBJ1-1,few,TRBV19,CASSLGVFSGEAFF
.,TRBJ1-1,.,TRBV7-9,CASSRGRGRTEAFF
.,TRBJ2-7,once,TRBV5-6,CASSLTSGTFAYEQYF
.,TRBJ1-5,once,TRBV28,CASQPGAASNQPQHF
.,TRBJ1-4,medium-sized,TRBV27,CASSPLAAGSNEKLFF
.,TRBJ2-4,.,TRBV6-6,CASSFTEGAKNIQYF
TRBD2,TRBJ2-3,.,TRBV6-4,CASSDMAGGPADTQYF
TRBD2,TRBJ2-3,.,TRBV6-5,CASSYSGSITDTQYF
.,TRBJ2-7,few,TRBV28,CASSFGTEGVDSYEQYF
.,TRBJ1-4,.,TRBV6-6,CASRGDEDEKLFF
.,TRBJ1-2,.,TRBV29-1,CSALPTGDTNYGYTF
.,TRBJ2-1,.,TRBV5-1,CASRPPGTDNEQFF
TRBD1,TRBJ2-7,.,TRBV28,CASSKGGREQYF
.,TRBJ2-7,.,TRBV29-1,CSVAGLSGGGYEQYF
TRBD2,TRBJ2-1,.,TRBV27,CASLLEAGYAYNEQFF
TRBD1,TRBJ2-7,.,TRBV13,CASSSPSTGAYEQYF
.,TRBJ2-7,.,TRBV27,CASSLVGDEEQYF
.,TRBJ2-3,.,TRBV9,CASSVVRGSGTDTQYF
.,TRBJ2-7,.,TRBV6-5,CASSYDGRTFSYEQYF